Following are 32 T cell receptor beta chains from one sample sequenced in a study of cytomegalovirus exposure and HLA in healthy donors. The PCR had 60 Vbeta and 13 Jbeta primers. Assay used: immunoSEQ multiplex PCR; TCRdb lists only in-frame clones, some missing. Of roughly 190,000 clones listed, more than 65% are singletons. The source material was PBMCs. These receptors all come from a female donor in good health and CMV-seronegative.

The CDR3, as DNA: TGTGCCAGCTGCATCAGAGGAGAGACCCAGTACTTC. Protein sequence: CASCIRGETQYF. The chain recombines TRBV28 with TRBJ2-5; D ambiguous. V was cut by 8 bases and J by 4 bases, with 11 bases left in between. CDR1 and CDR2 from the germline V gene are MDHEN and SYDVKM. The CDR3 is 12 residues long.

The gene calls are TRBV7-2 and TRBJ1-2; D might be TRBD1 (5 bases). Trimming removed 5 bases at V and 2 bases at J, with 12 bases between. The germline gives CDR1 SGHTA, CDR2 FQGNSA. The CDR3 covers 14 residues. The CDR3 sequence is CASSIRRGNYGYTF. The CDR3 DNA follows: TGTGCCAGCAGCATTCGACGGGGGAACTATGGCTACACCTTC.

The chain is built from TRBV6-5 and TRBJ1-1, with 8 bases fitting TRBD1. The CDR3 is 12 residues long. In germline, CDR1 is MNHEY, CDR2 SVGAGI. J was trimmed by 13 bases and V by 9 bases; bases with no gene match: 13. CDR3: CASHGTGTGFFF. The CDR3, as DNA: TGTGCCAGTCATGGGACCGGGACAGGTTTTTTCTTT.

A single count supports this clone. The rearrangement joins TRBV5-1 to TRBJ1-4; D ambiguous. Per germline, CDR1 SGHRS and CDR2 YFSETQ. The V gene lost 0 bases and the J gene lost 11 bases, with 14 bases spanning the gap. The CDR3 is made up of 14 amino acids. For the CDR3, the DNA is TGCGCCAGCAGCTTGGGAGGGCCAGTTCGGAAACTGTTTTTT. This translates into CASSLGGPVRKLFF. The whole variable domain, remainder taken from reference TRBV5-1 and TRBJ1-4, is KAGVTQTPRYLIKTRGQQVTLSCSPISGHRSVSWYQQTPGQGLQFLFEYFSETQRNKGNFPGRFSGRQFSNSRSEMNVSTLELGDSALYLCASSLGGPVRKLFFGSGTQLSVL.

The genes are TRBV18 and TRBJ1-2, with D possibly TRBD1 on 6 matching bases. The CDR3 has 14 residues. Trimming stripped 1 base from V and 7 bases from J, with 13 bases between. The V gene's germline CDR1 is KGHSH and CDR2 LQKENI. The CDR3 DNA is TGTGCCAGCTCACCACAGGGGGAATCCACTGGCTACACCTTC. Protein: CASSPQGESTGYTF.

This sequence joins TRBV2 and TRBJ1-5; D uncertain. This CDR3 is 13 amino acids long. CDR1 and CDR2 (germline): SNHLY, FYNNEI. The ends were cut back, 3 bases at V and 4 bases at J, with 7 bases in the middle. The CDR3 sequence: CASSEAGNQPQHF. As DNA, the CDR3 is TGTGCCAGCAGTGAGGCCGGGAATCAGCCCCAGCATTTT.

The chain joins TRBV28 to TRBJ2-7; a weak D match, TRBD2 (5 bases). Per the germline V gene, CDR1 is MDHEN and CDR2 is SYDVKM. V shed 4 bases and J shed 4 bases, with 5 bases lying between them. The CDR3 runs to 11 residues. The CDR3 sequence is CASSSGYEQYF. The CDR3 coding sequence is TGTGCCAGCAGTTCGGGGTACGAGCAGTACTTC. The entire variable domain, with the rest obtained from reference TRBV28 and TRBJ2-7, is as follows: DVKVTQSSRYLVKRTGEKVFLECVQDMDHENMFWYRQDPGLGLRLIYFSYDVKMKEKGDIPEGYSVSREKKERFSLILESASTNQTSMYLCASSSGYEQYFGPGTRLTVT.

This clone was detected a few times. The chain combines TRBV10-3 with TRBJ2-3; D is ambiguous. V was trimmed by 2 bases and J by 5 bases, leaving 8 bases between them. Germline-derived CDR1 and CDR2 are ENHRY and SYGVKD. The length of the CDR3 is 13 residues. The CDR3 loop is CAISEMLRDTQYF. CDR3 DNA sequence: TGTGCCATCAGTGAGATGTTGAGAGATACGCAGTATTTT.

The V call is TRBV6-5, the J call TRBJ2-7, with TRBD2 matching 8 bases. V lost 6 bases and J lost 9; bases outside the gene matches: 13. CDR3 length: 14 amino acids. Germline CDR1 reads MNHEY; CDR2 reads SVGAGI. CDR3 sequence (DNA): TGTGCCAGCAGACCTCCGGGACTAGACTTCGGGCAGTACTTC. It codes for CASRPPGLDFGQYF.

CDR3 sequence: CATSSRDRGDYGYTF. DNA of the CDR3: TGTGCCACCAGCAGCCGGGACAGGGGAGACTATGGCTACACCTTC. The J gene is TRBJ1-2, the V gene TRBV15; 10 bases line up with TRBD1. This CDR3 region has 15 residues. CDR1 and CDR2 (germline): LNHNV, YYDKDF (reference sequence). V shed 3 bases and J 3 bases; nucleotides not matched to a gene: 4.

This clone was observed once. V is TRBV9 and J is TRBJ2-1, with D hard to call. Per germline, CDR1 SGDLS and CDR2 YYNGEE. Between the trimmed V and J ends, which lost 0 bases and 8 bases, there was a span of 9 bases. This CDR3 has 13 residues. In DNA form, the CDR3 reads TGTGCCAGCAGCGTAGGTTACTTCGATGAGCAGTTCTTC. Translation gives CASSVGYFDEQFF.

V usage is TRBV7-9 and J usage is TRBJ2-7, with 15 bases matching TRBD2. V gave up 5 bases and J gave up 4 bases; unmatched junction bases: 6. The CDR3 covers 16 residues. Germline V lookup: CDR1 SEHNR, CDR2 FQNEAQ (reference sequence). The CDR3 region is CASSPRTSGRGYEQYF. The CDR3 bases are TGTGCCAGCAGCCCTCGGACTAGCGGGAGGGGTTACGAGCAGTACTTC.

Turning to this clone: At one boundary the junction diverges from the germline segment, which might be a read error. The rearrangement uses TRBV7-9 and TRBJ2-2; no clear D gene. The CDR3 totals 13 residues. Germline lookup yields CDR1 SEHNR and CDR2 FQNEAQ (reference sequence). The CDR3 loop is CSSSLIYAGELFF. The CDR3 region has the DNA TGTTCCAGCAGCTTAATCTACGCCGGGGAGCTGTTTTTT. Full variable domain (rest looked up from reference TRBV7-9 and TRBJ2-2): DTGVSQNPRHKITKRGQNVTFRCDPISEHNRLYWYRQTLGQGPEFLTYFQNEAQLEKSRLLSDRFSAERPKGSFSTLEIQRTEQGDSAMYLCSSSLIYAGELFFGEGSRLTVL.

V usage is TRBV5-1 and J usage is TRBJ1-3, with a possible D match to TRBD1 (6 bases). CDR3 length: 17 residues. V gave up 1 base and J gave up 1 base, with 15 bases separating them. Per germline, CDR1 SGHRS and CDR2 YFSETQ. CDR3 DNA sequence: TGCGCCAGCAGCTTGAGCCAGGGGATGAGATCTGGAAACACCATATATTTT. Protein sequence: CASSLSQGMRSGNTIYF.

The rearrangement joins TRBV27 to TRBJ1-2, with D uncertain. Trimming stripped 4 bases from V and 6 bases from J, with 9 bases between. CDR3 size: 12 residues. The V gene's germline CDR1 is MNHEY and CDR2 SMNVEV (reference sequence). The CDR3 DNA reads TGTGCCAGCAGTTCCGTCGGGGATGGCTACACCTTC. Its translation: CASSSVGDGYTF.

This chain links TRBV7-3 with TRBJ2-7, with TRBD2 matching 14 bases. The CDR3 spans 15 residues. CDR1 and CDR2 from the germline V gene are SGHTA and FQGTGA. Unmatched junction bases numbered 3, after V lost 5 bases and J lost 3 bases. The CDR3 DNA sequence: TGTGCCAGCAGCCCCGGGACTAGCGGGGGCTACGAGCAGTACTTC. It is translated as CASSPGTSGGYEQYF.

The chain carries TRBV18 and TRBJ2-2, with TRBD2 matching over 11 bases. The CDR3 contains 16 residues. The trim removed 3 bases at V and 3 bases at J, leaving 3 bases unmatched. The germline V gene encodes CDR1 KGHSH and CDR2 LQKENI. CDR3 in DNA: TGTGCCAGCTCACCGATACTAGCGGGGGACACCGGGGAGCTGTTTTTT. Translation: CASSPILAGDTGELFF. Full variable domain (rest looked up from reference TRBV18 and TRBJ2-2): NAGVMQNPRHLVRRRGQEARLRCSPMKGHSHVYWYRQLPEEGLKFMVYLQKENIIDESGMPKERFSAEFPKEGPSILRIQQVVRGDSAAYFCASSPILAGDTGELFFGEGSRLTVL.

The gene calls are TRBV7-9 and TRBJ2-5; D gene uncertain. The CDR3 covers 12 residues. The germline CDR1 and CDR2 sequences are SEHNR and FQNEAQ (reference sequence). Trimming pared 2 bases from V and 5 bases from J, leaving 6 bases between. CDR3 nucleotides: TGTGCCAGCAGCTTACTACGCGAGACCCAGTACTTC. Translated: CASSLLRETQYF.

Concerning this clone: Other DNA sequences in the sample encode the same CDR3. The genes are TRBV5-1 and TRBJ1-1, with a possible D match to TRBD1 (5 bases). Trimming cost V 1 base and J 1 base, with 5 bases left between them. This CDR3 is 13 amino acids long. CDR1 is SGHRS, CDR2 YFSETQ, per germline. CDR3 amino acids: CASSLTGNTEAFF. In nucleotides, the CDR3 is TGCGCCAGCAGCTTGACAGGGAACACTGAAGCTTTCTTT.

This chain uses TRBV29-1 with TRBJ2-7; no clear D. The CDR3 runs to 12 residues. CDR1 is SQVTM, CDR2 ANQGSEA, per germline. Here the CDR3 DNA reads TGCAGTGCAATCTATCCCCCCTACGAGCAGTACTTC. Its translation is CSAIYPPYEQYF.

This clone showed up just once. CDR3 sequence: CASSFSGKTYEQYF. The CDR3 DNA is TGTGCCAGCAGCTTTAGCGGGAAAACTTACGAGCAGTACTTC. V and J are TRBV13 and TRBJ2-7, with 8 bases identical to TRBD2. V was clipped by 3 bases and J by 4 bases; unmatched bases: 5. The CDR3 has 14 residues. Germline V gene lookup returns CDR1 PRHDT and CDR2 FYEKMQ (reference sequence).

This clone was counted only a few times. This chain uses TRBV7-9 with TRBJ2-5; D not resolved. Between the trimmed V and J ends, which lost 1 base and 7 bases, there was a span of 16 bases. Germline loops: CDR1 SEHNR, CDR2 FQNEAQ (reference sequence). The CDR3 is 15 amino acids. In DNA form, the CDR3 reads TGTGCCAGCAGCTTAGAACAGAGCACCAGTTGGACCCAGTACTTC. Translated: CASSLEQSTSWTQYF.

The chain links TRBV6-5 to TRBJ2-7; D is possibly TRBD2 (5 bases). V lost 5 bases to trimming and J lost 6 bases, with 14 bases between them. Germline V gene sequence: CDR1 MNHEY, CDR2 SVGAGI. This CDR3 has 13 residues. The DNA for the CDR3 is TGTGCCAGCAGTAGAGGACTGTCAGGCGAGCAGTACTTC. Protein: CASSRGLSGEQYF.

The gene calls are TRBV28 and TRBJ2-7, with 9 bases lining up with TRBD2. Germline V CDR1 and CDR2: MDHEN, SYDVKM. Trimming took 6 bases from V and 0 from J; bases not matched to a gene: 6. The CDR3 totals 15 residues. Here the CDR3 reads CASSPSGVSSYEQYF. The CDR3 nucleotides are TGTGCCAGCAGCCCTAGCGGGGTCAGCTCCTACGAGCAGTACTTC.

Note on this clone: One end of the junction fails to match germline, which may point to a read error. V is TRBV5-1 and J is TRBJ1-3; D uncertain. The germline gives CDR1 SGHRS, CDR2 YFSETQ. The length of the CDR3 is 14 residues. CDR3 in amino acids: CASSFDNSRNTIYF. The CDR3 coding sequence is TGCGCCAGCAGCTTTGACAACTCTAGAAACACCATATATTTT.

V gene TRBV7-6 combines with J gene TRBJ1-4; 9 bases agree with TRBD1. The CDR3 sequence is 13 residues long. Germline CDR1 reads SGHVS; CDR2 reads FNYEAQ. V lost 5 bases, J lost 9 bases, and 4 bases stayed unmatched. The CDR3 spells CASSTDRGKKLFF. DNA for the CDR3: TGTGCCAGCAGCACGGACAGGGGTAAAAAACTGTTTTTT.

The chain couples TRBV29-1 to TRBJ1-3; 7 bases are shared with TRBD1. In germline, CDR1 is SQVTM, CDR2 ANQGSEA. V gave up 7 bases and J gave up 2 bases; unmatched junction bases: 2. The length of the CDR3 is 12 residues. The CDR3 sequence is CSATGTGNTIYF. CDR3 nucleotides: TGCAGCGCGACAGGGACTGGAAACACCATATATTTT.

This clone was found once. One end of the junction fails to match germline, which may point to a read error. The chain links TRBV7-9 to TRBJ2-1; 10 bases line up with TRBD2. Germline values: CDR1 SEHNR, CDR2 FQNEAQ (reference sequence). This CDR3 region has 11 residues. CDR3 in amino acids: CASSLLAGAIF. CDR3 DNA: TGTGCCAGCAGCTTACTAGCGGGAGCCATCTTC.

The gene calls are TRBV7-3 and TRBJ2-5; possible D gene TRBD2, 5 bases. CDR3 length: 12 residues. V gave up 2 bases and J gave up 7 bases, with 8 bases separating them. The germline V gene encodes CDR1 SGHTA and CDR2 FQGTGA. The CDR3 sequence: CASSLEGGTQYF. The CDR3 DNA sequence: TGTGCCAGCAGCTTAGAAGGAGGGACCCAGTACTTC. Drawing the rest from reference TRBV7-3 and TRBJ2-5, the complete variable domain is GAGVSQTPSNKVTEKGKYVELRCDPISGHTALYWYRQSLGQGPEFLIYFQGTGAADDSGLPNDRFFAVRPEGSVSTLKIQRTERGDSAVYLCASSLEGGTQYFGPGTRLLVL.

V gene TRBV28 combines with J gene TRBJ2-5; D remains unclear. Trimming removed 4 bases from V and 5 bases from J, with 23 bases in between. The CDR3 totals 17 residues. The germline gives CDR1 MDHEN, CDR2 SYDVKM. This CDR3 is CASSSILDGPVGETQYF. The CDR3 nucleotides read TGTGCCAGCAGTTCAATCCTTGACGGCCCCGTCGGGGAGACCCAGTACTTC.

The chain joins TRBV7-9 to TRBJ1-2, with a weak D call TRBD1 (6 bases). The CDR3 consists of 12 residues. The ends were cut back, 11 bases at V and 4 bases at J, with 14 bases in the middle. Germline loops: CDR1 SEHNR, CDR2 FQNEAQ (reference sequence). CDR3 DNA sequence: TGTGCCGCGGGGGGGGCTACCTATGGCTACACCTTC. As protein: CAAGGATYGYTF.

In this sample, this clone turned up a few times. The chain couples TRBV6-1 to TRBJ2-4, with 9 bases lining up with TRBD2. The CDR3 has 13 residues. Germline V gene data show CDR1 as MNHNS and CDR2 as SASEGT. J was trimmed by 6 bases and V by 6 bases; bases with no gene match: 3. The CDR3 region is CASSLTSGNIQYF. CDR3 coding DNA: TGTGCCAGCAGCTTGACTAGCGGAAACATTCAGTACTTC.